This T cell receptor (beta chain) is drawn from a study of CD8+ T cells in alopecia areata. Across the whole study: Patients received oral tofacitinib, 5 to 10 mg twice daily, for moderate-to-severe alopecia areata.

RNA was extracted and reverse transcribed into cDNA as the sequencing template. The data were produced by immunoSEQ multiplex PCR, yet TCRdb's version contains in-frame clones alone and is incomplete. The sample shows under 75,000 clones, approximately 45% of them seen only once. Germline-derived CDR1 and CDR2 are MGHRA and YSYEKL. With 0 bases removed from V and 4 bases from J, the gap between germline ends came to 16 bases. This CDR3 has 16 residues. This TCR was sampled from a human donor with alopecia areata. The source material was CD8+ T cells sorted from blood, sampled at week 0. This chain connects TRBV4-1 to TRBJ2-7; maybe TRBD2 (5 bases). The CDR3 DNA follows: TGCGCCAGCAGCCAAGATCCGGGGTCTCTCGCGTACGAGCAGTACTTC. Residues: CASSQDPGSLAYEQYF.